These T cell receptor beta chains were read from a single sample in a study of blood T cells in healthy people across ages. TCRdb redid the calling of the 5' RACE reads with MiXCR, one entry per CDR3 protein. Among 550,000 to 750,000 distinct CDR3 sequences, around a fifth were seen once, and the ten largest hold roughly 3.6%. The sequenced material came from blood. The receptor source for this set is a man aged 70-80 years in good health. The conserved cysteine and the conserved F or W are not part of the CDR3 here. The order of the fields is V gene, J gene, CDR3 protein.

TRBV6-1	TRBJ2-7	ASSGGYEQY
TRBV25-1	TRBJ2-7	ASSDFGGRGSYEQY
TRBV10-3	TRBJ2-5	AISESVGLVGETQY
TRBV24-1	TRBJ2-7	ATSDLEFWY
TRBV3-1	TRBJ2-7	ASSQISGYEQY
TRBV7-2	TRBJ2-1	ASSRSTSGGNEQF
TRBV29-1	TRBJ1-1	SVEGGDSQNTEAF
TRBV9	.	ASSVEDTSEQY
TRBV20-1	TRBJ1-1	SARQAHTEAF
TRBV20-1	TRBJ2-1	SASGLAGANEQF
TRBV9	TRBJ2-3	ASSVAAVDTQY
TRBV21-1	TRBJ2-3	ASSKRQAPTDTQY
TRBV15	TRBJ2-3	ATSRGPGASGFTDTQY
TRBV18	.	ASSPIRDEQF
TRBV20-1	TRBJ2-5	SARDPGRVIQETQY
TRBV15	TRBJ1-2	ATSGLTGGNYGYT
TRBV4-1	TRBJ2-1	ASSLSGRAGNEQF
TRBV7-3	TRBJ2-7	ASSFDNNYEQY
TRBV4-3	TRBJ1-6	ASSQDFNSLSSPLH
TRBV9	TRBJ2-5	ASSAVGYHQETQY
TRBV12-3/TRBV12-4	TRBJ1-6	ASSFLGASYNSPLH
TRBV7-2	TRBJ1-1	ASSPGVLGAF
TRBV12-3/TRBV12-4	TRBJ1-1	ASRTGGEDTEAF
TRBV7-2	TRBJ2-5	ASSLWREGTQY
TRBV5-1	TRBJ2-4	ASSLNRDFNIQY
TRBV10-3	TRBJ1-1	AIRHDRGQRTEAF
TRBV12-3/TRBV12-4	TRBJ1-2	ASSWDRYGYT
TRBV20-1	.	SVVLVSGSYEQY
TRBV20-1	TRBJ2-3	SARWSAGAPDTQY
TRBV2	TRBJ2-5	ASSEGLAEETQY
TRBV12-3/TRBV12-4	TRBJ2-4	ASSLRSQVNIQY
TRBV5-1	TRBJ2-5	ACSPSLEGETQY
TRBV24-1	TRBJ2-3	ATRQPSGVFTDTQY
TRBV20-1	TRBJ2-1	SAWTGEITDNEQF
TRBV20-1	TRBJ2-7	SASLRTGGEQY
TRBV7-9	.	ASSLVNRAYEQY
TRBV2	TRBJ2-7	ASRSLARYEQY
TRBV7-2	TRBJ1-1	ASSPSGLGGAEAF
TRBV9	TRBJ1-6	ASSAGQGSSPLH
TRBV20-1	TRBJ2-5	SAGTVLYETQY
TRBV7-9	TRBJ2-3	ASSLEVGRGTDTQY
TRBV9	TRBJ2-1	ASSVDPGAAYNEQF
TRBV7-9	TRBJ1-5	ASTLTGLGEPQH
TRBV12-3/TRBV12-4	TRBJ2-4	ASSPPLGRDMENIQY
TRBV10-3	TRBJ2-7	AIGTGQGAYEQY
TRBV20-1	TRBJ2-7	SARVGGSYSYEQY
TRBV4-1	TRBJ2-1	ASSQNTHNEQF
TRBV5-1	TRBJ2-6	VSSFGGVSSGANVLT
TRBV28	TRBJ2-5	ASFRSSGRVETQY
TRBV20-1	TRBJ2-7	SARAGTSVGEQY
TRBV7-2	TRBJ2-4	ASSLDGTLTKNIQY
TRBV11-2	TRBJ2-7	ASSLARSGPGPNYEQY
TRBV7-2	TRBJ1-5	ASSLIAIQPQH
TRBV19	.	ASSKFLAGDFSYEQY
TRBV29-1	TRBJ2-3	SAVARGADTQY
TRBV27	TRBJ1-1	ASSTMLGGTEAF
TRBV28	TRBJ1-4	ASSTPGTGHGEKLF
TRBV7-7	TRBJ2-5	ASSLDPGTQETQY
TRBV28	TRBJ1-2	ASGGDRRTNYGYT
TRBV21-1	TRBJ1-1	ASTLGETEEAF